This paragraph reports one T cell receptor beta chain. Moderate-to-severe activity, CAS at least 3, NOSPECS at least 4 and duration under 3 months characterized donors with ophthalmopathy. V was shortened by 5 bases and J by 0 bases, with 14 bases between the two germline ends. Per germline, CDR1 MNHEY and CDR2 SVGEGT. The CDR3 contains 15 residues. These data originate in a study of Graves' ophthalmopathy and Graves' hyperthyroidism. The sequenced template was RNA, covering the TCR beta CDR3 region. Second-round multiplex PCR followed a first-round RT-PCR using HTBI primers. TCRdb recomputed calls from the multiplex PCR reads with MiXCR, one row per CDR3 protein. The sample shows about 500,000 distinct CDR3 sequences, around 14% of them seen only once.

This chain uses TRBV6-2 or TRBV6-3 with TRBJ2-7, with D possibly matching TRBD2 (7 bases). Material for sequencing was blood. This sequence originates from a woman in her 30s with Graves' ophthalmopathy. The CDR3 loop is CASSTARGPSYEQYF. The CDR3 DNA reads TGTGCCAGCAGTACAGCGCGGGGGCCCTCCTACGAGCAGTACTTC.